This T cell receptor (beta chain) came from a study of blood T cells in healthy people across ages. Study information: Per two T cells, template switching captured roughly one barcoded beta molecule. Study-wide results and caveats: Diversity of TCR beta per million T cells declined in a roughly linear way with age.

Notes on this clonotype: The target antigen is unknown.

Sample-barcoded 5' priming and a J-beta primer mix drove a second PCR of roughly 6 to 12 cycles. TCRdb re-called the 5' RACE reads with MiXCR, one entry per CDR3 protein. The sample has around 1.5 million distinct CDR3 sequences; 59% are singletons. Germline V gives CDR1 SQVTM, CDR2 ANQGSEA. This CDR3 is built from 11 residues. This TCR came from a man aged 18 to 30 in good health. Sequencing input: blood. This chain connects TRBV29-1 to TRBJ1-1, with D perhaps matching TRBD1 (5 bases). Here the CDR3 DNA reads TGCACCTGGGGGTCAGGCCATGAAGCTTTCTTT. Its translation is CTWGSGHEAFF.